The TCR beta chain described here comes from a study of shared clonotypes between healthy human individuals. Here immunoSEQ multiplex PCR was the method, and the copy in TCRdb shows in-frame clones only, minus some. Of about 2.1 million clones in the sample, around 95% were seen once. The CDR3 is 14 residues long. Trimming stripped 3 bases from V and 4 bases from J, with 12 bases between. Germline loops: CDR1 SGHVS, CDR2 FQNEAQ. CD45RO-negative CD8 cells positively selected for CCR7 made up the naive population, which excluded terminally differentiated effector memory CD45RA+ cells. The sequence was collected from a man younger than 35 in good health. Some clones in this sample may be carry-over from other donors' samples. The chain carries TRBV7-8 and TRBJ1-2; a possible D gene is TRBD1 (5 bases). Material for sequencing was naive CD8+ T cells from PBMCs. The DNA for the CDR3 is TGTGCCAGCAGCTTGGATGACAGTACCTATGGCTACACCTTC. It encodes CASSLDDSTYGYTF. The full variable domain, completed using reference TRBV7-8 and TRBJ1-2, is GAGVSQSPRYKVAKRGQDVALRCDPISGHVSLFWYQQALGQGPEFLTYFQNEAQLDKSGLPSDRFFAERPEGSVSTLKIQRTQQEDSAVYLCASSLDDSTYGYTFGSGTRLTVV.